The rows below give T cell receptor beta chains drawn from one sample of a study of CD8+ T cells in alopecia areata. The data were produced by immunoSEQ multiplex PCR, yet TCRdb's version contains in-frame clones alone and is incomplete. The sample carries 190,000 or so clones, around 58% recorded once. Sequenced material: CD8+ T cells sorted from blood, taken at week 24, from a patient treated with tofacitinib. Receptor source: a human donor with alopecia areata. CDR3s include the opening cysteine and the closing phenylalanine or tryptophan. Each record gives: J gene, D gene, clone size, V gene, CDR3 protein, CDR3 DNA. A D gene is named only where the DNA matches it firmly. Not every row has a clone size; where given, it reads once, few, many or a size class.

TRBJ1-1 | TRBD1 | NA | TRBV7-9 | CASSSRTGMNTEAFF | TGTGCCAGCAGCTCCCGGACAGGAATGAACACTGAAGCTTTCTTT
TRBJ2-1 | NA | NA | TRBV7-2 | CASSPSRIEQFF | TGTGCCAGCAGCCCCTCTCGGATTGAGCAGTTCTTC
TRBJ2-2 | NA | NA | TRBV7-9 | CASISVPQGSTGELFF | TGTGCCAGCATCTCCGTCCCGCAGGGTAGCACCGGGGAGCTGTTTTTT
TRBJ2-3 | NA | few | TRBV30 | CAWNPGGVSTDTQYF | TGTGCCTGGAACCCCGGAGGGGTCAGCACAGATACGCAGTATTTT
TRBJ2-1 | NA | once | TRBV9 | CASSPRAYNEQFF | TGTGCCAGCAGCCCCCGGGCATACAATGAGCAGTTCTTC
TRBJ1-2 | NA | once | TRBV4-2 | CASSQAWRTPNGYTF | TGTGCCAGCAGCCAAGCATGGCGCACCCCAAATGGCTACACCTTC
TRBJ1-2 | TRBD1 | NA | TRBV6-6 | CASRADRAEGYTF | TGTGCCAGCAGGGCCGACAGGGCAGAGGGCTACACCTTC
TRBJ1-1 | TRBD1 | NA | TRBV27 | CASSDRVGTEAFF | TGTGCCAGCAGTGACAGGGTGGGCACTGAAGCTTTCTTT
TRBJ2-7 | NA | NA | TRBV29-1 | CSARGGQLDIEQYF | TGCAGCGCCCGAGGAGGCCAGCTTGATATTGAGCAGTACTTC
TRBJ2-4 | TRBD1 | NA | TRBV2 | CASRTGQGLNIQYF | TGTGCCAGCAGGACGGGACAGGGTTTAAACATTCAGTACTTC
TRBJ1-2 | NA | NA | TRBV7-9 | CASSSSLGSVVYGYTF | TGTGCCAGCAGCTCCTCCTTGGGGAGTGTTGTCTATGGCTACACCTTC
TRBJ1-1 | NA | NA | TRBV25-1 | CASSERDYTEAFF | TGTGCCAGCAGTGAGAGGGACTACACTGAAGCTTTCTTT
TRBJ2-2 | NA | once | TRBV15 | CATSRERGNTGELFF | TGTGCCACCAGCAGAGAGCGGGGGAACACCGGGGAGCTGTTTTTT
TRBJ2-7 | TRBD1 | few | TRBV7-9 | CASSFLDRREQYF | TGTGCCAGCAGCTTCCTGGACAGGCGCGAGCAGTACTTC
TRBJ2-7 | NA | NA | TRBV2 | CASRVNEQYF | TGTGCCAGCAGGGTCAACGAGCAGTACTTC